This T cell receptor (beta chain) was sequenced in a study of CD8 T cells in ankylosing spondylitis. Study-wide findings and caveats: Ankylosing spondylitis blood seemed to carry a telltale TCR beta motif made of several highly homologous variants. Clones linked to the disease showed a CD8+ phenotype. They occurred at relatively low frequencies in peripheral blood. A number of the motif variants had already been described in reactive arthritis synovial fluid and blood. Disease-linked clones reportedly concentrated significantly in matched ankylosing spondylitis synovial fluid.

As to this clonotype: What it binds is unknown. At one end, the junction sequence differs from germline, possibly due to a read error.

CDR1 and CDR2 from the germline V gene are SEHNR and FQNEAQ (reference sequence). The CDR3 totals 16 residues. Quantitative 5'-RACE with molecular barcodes was used to make the TCR beta libraries. One entry per CDR3 protein results from TCRdb running MiXCR on the 5' RACE reads. The repertoire holds about 800,000 distinct CDR3 sequences, with 12% as singletons. The material sequenced was blood, either unsorted or a sorted T cell fraction (not recorded which). V usage is TRBV7-9 and J usage is TRBJ1-1; a weak D match, TRBD1 (5 bases). This receptor was obtained from a male donor with ankylosing spondylitis. In DNA form, the CDR3 reads TGTCCCAGCAGCCCCCTCCCCAGACAGCGGAACACTGAAGCTTTCTTT. It is translated as CPSSPLPRQRNTEAFF.